This TCR beta chain was obtained from a study of blood T cell repertoires in COVID-19. In the study overall: The samples span acute and convalescent COVID-19 from the United States, Italy and Spain. PBMCs, B-cell-depleted T cells, or T cells provided the cDNA or gDNA that made up the material.

Trimming removed 6 bases from V and 8 bases from J; junction bases left unmatched: 2. The CDR3 is made up of 13 amino acids. Original data processing: Amplification of reference gene primers was used by the study to estimate nucleated cell counts. Sequencing used immunoSEQ multiplex PCR; TCRdb keeps in-frame clones, though not all of them. D and trimming were read from the DNA, whereas the V and J calls and clone size are those reported in that table. The sample lists over 9,500 clones, about 80% occurring once. The chain combines TRBV12-3 or TRBV12-4 with TRBJ1-6; 9 bases align to TRBD1. The sequence was obtained from a human donor in a cohort sampled during active COVID-19. The specimen sequenced was peripheral blood. The CDR3 DNA sequence: TGTGCCAGCAGGGGGACAGGGCATTCACCCCTCCACTTT. It specifies CASRGTGHSPLHF.